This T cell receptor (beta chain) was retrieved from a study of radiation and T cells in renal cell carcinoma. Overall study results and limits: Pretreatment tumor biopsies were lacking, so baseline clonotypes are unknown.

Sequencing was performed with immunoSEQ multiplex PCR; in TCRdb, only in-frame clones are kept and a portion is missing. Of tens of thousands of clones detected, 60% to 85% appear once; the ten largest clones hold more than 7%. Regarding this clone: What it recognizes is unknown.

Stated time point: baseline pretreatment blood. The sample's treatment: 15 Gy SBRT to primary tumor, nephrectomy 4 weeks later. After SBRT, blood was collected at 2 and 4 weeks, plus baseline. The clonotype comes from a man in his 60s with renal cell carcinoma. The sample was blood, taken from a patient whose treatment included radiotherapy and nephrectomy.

The CDR3 here is CASSGTGGLTNYGYTF. CDR3 coding DNA: TGTGCCAGCAGTGGGACAGGGGGCTTAACTAACTATGGCTACACCTTC. The chain carries TRBV28 and TRBJ1-2; 12 positions agree with TRBD1. This CDR3 region has 16 residues. With V trimmed by 5 bases and J by 0 bases, 4 bases remained unmatched. The V gene's germline CDR1 is MDHEN and CDR2 SYDVKM.